Below are 27 T cell receptor beta chains sequenced from a single sample in a study of radiotherapy plus CTLA-4 blockade in lung cancer. The table came from immunoSEQ multiplex PCR; TCRdb's copy has only in-frame clones and leaves some out. In the table there are around 90,000 clones, over 80% of which are singletons. The material was peripheral blood, obtained from a patient treated with radiotherapy plus ipilimumab. Receptors were obtained from a human donor with non-small cell lung cancer that progressed on radiotherapy plus ipilimumab.

The rearrangement links TRBV9 to TRBJ2-3; D might be TRBD2 (5 bases). CDR3 length equals 16 residues. The germline V gene encodes CDR1 SGDLS and CDR2 YYNGEE. Trimming cost V 4 bases and J 2 bases, with 17 bases left between them. The CDR3 is CASSFGLAEATDTQYF. As DNA, the CDR3 is TGTGCCAGCAGCTTTGGACTGGCTGAGGCCACAGATACGCAGTATTTT. Full variable domain (rest looked up from reference TRBV9 and TRBJ2-3): DSGVTQTPKHLITATGQRVTLRCSPRSGDLSVYWYQQSLDQGLQFLIQYYNGEERAKGNILERFSAQQFPDLHSELNLSSLELGDSALYFCASSFGLAEATDTQYFGPGTRLTVL.

This clone was observed a single time. The chain joins TRBV29-1 to TRBJ2-5; D is undetermined. Trimming removed 7 bases from V and 2 bases from J, with 14 bases in between. There are 13 residues in the CDR3. Looked up from germline, CDR1 is SQVTM and CDR2 is ANQGSEA. CDR3 nucleotides: TGCAGCGCTTTGAAGCCCCGACAAGAGACCCAGTACTTC. Protein: CSALKPRQETQYF.

The chain joins TRBV28 to TRBJ1-2; tentatively, D is TRBD1 (5 bases). V was shortened by 5 bases and J by 4 bases, with 14 bases between the two germline ends. The V gene's germline CDR1 is MDHEN and CDR2 SYDVKM. The CDR3 is made up of 14 amino acids. Here the CDR3 reads CASSVGDRVYGYTF. Here the CDR3 DNA reads TGTGCCAGCAGTGTAGGGGACCGGGTCTATGGCTACACCTTC.

To note about this clone: Distinct nucleotide sequences in the sample also encode this CDR3. The chain is built from TRBV27 and TRBJ2-7, with 8 nucleotides matching TRBD1. This CDR3 spans 12 amino acids. V shed 10 bases, J shed 2 bases, and the junction held 4 bases outside the gene matches. Germline assignment: CDR1 MNHEY and CDR2 SMNVEV (reference sequence). DNA for the CDR3: TGTGCCACTGGGGACAGGCCCTACGAGCAGTACTTC. Its translation: CATGDRPYEQYF.

The V call is TRBV29-1, the J call TRBJ2-7; 7 bases are shared with TRBD1. Germline assignment: CDR1 SQVTM and CDR2 ANQGSEA. Unmatched junction bases numbered 5, after V lost 4 bases and J lost 2 bases. The CDR3 spans 13 residues. CDR3 amino acids: CSVVAGGTYEQYF. The DNA of the CDR3 is TGCAGCGTTGTGGCAGGGGGAACCTACGAGCAGTACTTC.

The chain couples TRBV9 to TRBJ1-2; D not certain. The germline V and J ends were trimmed by 3 bases and 13 bases, with 22 bases remaining between them. The CDR3 contains 14 residues. In germline, CDR1 is SGDLS, CDR2 YYNGEE. CDR3 amino acids: CASSAPLGPTFVTF. The CDR3 DNA reads TGTGCCAGCAGCGCGCCTCTCGGTCCCACTTTTGTCACCTTC.

CDR3: CASSPGQMNTEAFF. CDR3 DNA sequence: TGTGCCAGCAGCCCGGGACAGATGAACACTGAAGCTTTCTTT. The J gene is TRBJ1-1, the V gene TRBV6-5, with 7 bases fitting TRBD1. The germline V gene encodes CDR1 MNHEY and CDR2 SVGAGI. J gave up 0 bases and V 6 bases, and 4 bases lay outside the gene matches. CDR3 length equals 14 residues.

V and J are TRBV5-1 and TRBJ1-1; 7 bases agree with TRBD1. Looked up from germline, CDR1 is SGHRS and CDR2 is YFSETQ. The CDR3 is 12 amino acids. V gave up 2 bases and J gave up 6 bases; unmatched junction bases: 1. The CDR3: CASSLQGPEAFF. The CDR3 nucleotides are TGCGCCAGCAGCTTACAGGGGCCTGAAGCTTTCTTT.

The J gene is TRBJ1-2, the V gene TRBV7-2, with 7 bases aligning to TRBD1. CDR1 and CDR2 (germline): SGHTA, FQGNSA. The CDR3 contains 14 residues. J gave up 1 base and V 6 bases, and 5 bases lay outside the gene matches. This CDR3 is CASRRGTVNYGYTF. CDR3 DNA: TGTGCCAGCAGAAGAGGGACAGTTAACTATGGCTACACCTTC.

V and J are TRBV10-2 and TRBJ1-3; D might be TRBD1 (5 bases). CDR3 size: 16 residues. Germline CDR1 is WSHSY and CDR2 is SAAADI. V was shortened by 3 bases and J by 0 bases, with 12 bases between the two germline ends. CDR3 sequence: CASSDSGRLSGNTIYF. CDR3 nucleotide sequence: TGCGCCAGCAGTGATTCAGGGCGACTCTCTGGAAACACCATATATTTT.

The chain employs TRBV5-4 and TRBJ1-4, with a weak D call TRBD1 (6 bases). The V end lost 0 bases, the J end lost 7 bases, and 22 bases lay between the germline ends. The CDR3 is made up of 18 amino acids. Germline loops: CDR1 SGHNT, CDR2 YYREEE (reference sequence). CDR3 region: CASSLVGGGGPLGEKLFF. In DNA, the CDR3 is TGTGCCAGCAGCTTGGTCGGTGGCGGGGGGCCGTTGGGTGAAAAACTGTTTTTT.

This chain uses TRBV5-6 with TRBJ1-1; 7 bases are shared with TRBD1. Germline CDR1 SGHDT, CDR2 YYEEEE. The V gene end was trimmed by 4 bases and the J gene end by 6 bases; junction bases not matched to a gene: 12. The CDR3 is made up of 15 amino acids. The CDR3 sequence is CASSLPQGGFAEAFF. CDR3 in DNA: TGTGCCAGCAGCCTTCCCCAGGGGGGTTTCGCTGAAGCTTTCTTT.

V is TRBV30 and J is TRBJ2-3; 8 bases are a match to TRBD2. J lost 3 bases, V lost 0 bases, and 2 bases had no gene match. This CDR3 contains 14 residues. Germline assignment: CDR1 GTSNPN and CDR2 SVGIG (reference sequence). CDR3 amino acids: CAWSVPSGTDTQYF. CDR3 DNA: TGTGCCTGGAGTGTGCCTAGCGGGACAGATACGCAGTATTTT. The whole variable domain, filled in from reference TRBV30 and TRBJ2-3, reads SQTIHQWPATLVQPVGSPLSLECTVEGTSNPNLYWYRQAAGRGLQLLFYSVGIGQISSEVPQNLSASRPQDRQFILSSKKLLLSDSGFYLCAWSVPSGTDTQYFGPGTRLTVL.

V usage is TRBV4-3 and J usage is TRBJ2-7; D is possibly TRBD2 (6 bases). The CDR3 loop spans 14 amino acids. Trimming cost V 1 base and J 3 bases, with 10 bases left between them. Germline CDR1 LGHNA, CDR2 YSLEER. The DNA of the CDR3 is TGCGCCAGCAGCCAAGGGGTGGGGGGCTACGAGCAGTACTTC. The encoded protein is CASSQGVGGYEQYF.

The chain carries TRBV30 and TRBJ1-3; TRBD1 matches at 11 bases. Germline trimming cut 8 bases from V and 3 bases from J; bases unmatched to any gene: 6. Germline V gives CDR1 GTSNPN, CDR2 SVGIG (reference sequence). The CDR3 is made up of 14 amino acids. This CDR3 reads CARRTGGLGNTIYF. In DNA, the CDR3 is TGTGCCCGCAGGACAGGGGGCCTTGGAAACACCATATATTTT.

This chain joins TRBV4-1 and TRBJ2-3; D tentatively fits TRBD1 or TRBD2 (5 bases each). The V end lost 5 bases, the J end lost 5 bases, and 14 bases lay between the germline ends. The V gene's germline CDR1 is MGHRA and CDR2 YSYEKL. The CDR3 contains 14 residues. The CDR3 DNA follows: TGCGCCAGCAGCTATGACCTGGGGGTAGATACGCAGTATTTT. Protein product: CASSYDLGVDTQYF.

This clone has only a few counts. This chain connects TRBV5-8 to TRBJ1-2; D might be TRBD1 (6 bases). Germline V gives CDR1 SGHTS, CDR2 YDEGEE. Trimming pared 2 bases from V and 4 bases from J, leaving 9 bases between. The CDR3 contains 13 residues. The CDR3 region has the DNA TGTGCCAGCAGCTTCGGGGGCCCCTATGGCTACACCTTC. The encoded protein is CASSFGGPYGYTF.

This rearrangement joins TRBV27 to TRBJ2-1; no clear D gene. This CDR3 spans 14 amino acids. CDR1 and CDR2 (germline): MNHEY, SMNVEV (reference sequence). The V gene lost 4 bases and the J gene lost 3 bases, with 10 bases spanning the gap. The CDR3, as DNA: TGTGCCAGCAGTTCGGTCCTACGCTACAATGAGCAGTTCTTC. Translating gives CASSSVLRYNEQFF.

CDR3 in amino acids: CASSLVSPPTDTQYF. DNA of the CDR3: TGCGCCAGCAGCTTGGTGTCCCCACCGACAGATACGCAGTATTTT. The chain recombines TRBV5-1 with TRBJ2-3; unclear D gene. The CDR3 is 15 residues long. The V end lost 0 bases, the J end lost 3 bases, and 11 bases lay between the germline ends. CDR1 is SGHRS and CDR2 is YFSETQ in the germline V gene.

The chain carries TRBV5-5 and TRBJ1-3; a possible D gene is TRBD1 (5 bases). From germline, CDR1 is SGHKS and CDR2 YYEKEE (reference sequence). The CDR3 spans 16 residues. V lost 0 bases to trimming and J lost 4 bases, with 14 bases between them. CDR3 nucleotides: TGTGCCAGCAGCTTGGATTTGGTGGACACGGGAAACACCATATATTTT. It translates to CASSLDLVDTGNTIYF.

As for this clone: The sample has other DNA sequences that encode this CDR3 too. This rearrangement joins TRBV7-2 to TRBJ2-7; either TRBD1 or TRBD2 may supply D (5 bases each). This CDR3 has 14 amino acids. Between the trimmed V and J ends, which lost 1 base and 2 bases, there was a span of 9 bases. Germline assignment: CDR1 SGHTA and CDR2 FQGNSA. The CDR3: CASSLGDRTYEQYF. CDR3 DNA sequence: TGTGCCAGCAGCTTAGGGGACCGGACCTACGAGCAGTACTTC. Based on the CDR3 plus reference TRBV7-2 and TRBJ2-7, the full variable domain is GAGVSQSPSNKVTEKGKDVELRCDPISGHTALYWYRQSLGQGLEFLIYFQGNSAPDKSGLPSDRFSAERTGGSVSTLTIQRTQQEDSAVYLCASSLGDRTYEQYFGPGTRLTVT.

In DNA, the CDR3 is TGTGCCAGCAGCAAACAAGGGGACTATGGCTACACCTTC. Its protein is CASSKQGDYGYTF. The chain employs TRBV11-1 and TRBJ1-2; TRBD1 is a possible D gene (5 bases). V lost 5 bases, J lost 3 bases, and 10 bases lay in between. Germline V gene sequence: CDR1 SGHAT, CDR2 FQDESV (reference sequence). The CDR3 totals 13 residues.

The gene calls are TRBV19 and TRBJ1-3, with 9 bases matching TRBD1. Germline V lookup: CDR1 LNHDA, CDR2 SQIVND (reference sequence). With V trimmed by 1 base and J by 4 bases, 8 bases remained unmatched. This CDR3 comprises 17 residues. The CDR3 coding sequence is TGTGCCAGTAGTATAGGCCCCGGACAGGGGTCAGGAAACACCATATATTTT. Translation: CASSIGPGQGSGNTIYF.

The genes are TRBV2 and TRBJ2-2, with no clear D. The CDR3 runs 13 residues. In germline, CDR1 is SNHLY, CDR2 FYNNEI. V lost 7 bases to trimming and J lost 2 bases, with 8 bases between them. This CDR3 is CASTLQNTGELFF. In nucleotides, the CDR3 is TGTGCCAGCACCCTCCAAAACACCGGGGAGCTGTTTTTT. The variable domain in full, completed from reference TRBV2 and TRBJ2-2, reads EPEVTQTPSHQVTQMGQEVILRCVPISNHLYFYWYRQILGQKVEFLVSFYNNEISEKSEIFDDQFSVERPDGSNFTLKIRSTKLEDSAMYFCASTLQNTGELFFGEGSRLTVL.

This chain links TRBV28 with TRBJ1-1, with TRBD1 matching 7 bases. Germline trimming cut 4 bases from V and 0 bases from J; bases unmatched to any gene: 8. The CDR3 length is 16 residues. Germline values: CDR1 MDHEN, CDR2 SYDVKM. The CDR3 protein is CASSSRQGRLNTEAFF. The CDR3 DNA sequence: TGTGCCAGCAGTTCCCGACAGGGTCGGCTGAACACTGAAGCTTTCTTT.

This chain links TRBV28 with TRBJ2-5, with D maybe TRBD1 (5 bases). Germline V lookup: CDR1 MDHEN, CDR2 SYDVKM. CDR3 length: 17 residues. V dropped 5 bases and J dropped 3 bases, with 22 bases sitting between them. This chain's CDR3 is CASSPLFGQTWEETQYF. The CDR3 nucleotides read TGTGCCAGCAGTCCCCTCTTTGGACAAACTTGGGAAGAGACCCAGTACTTC. Drawing the rest from reference TRBV28 and TRBJ2-5, the complete variable domain is DVKVTQSSRYLVKRTGEKVFLECVQDMDHENMFWYRQDPGLGLRLIYFSYDVKMKEKGDIPEGYSVSREKKERFSLILESASTNQTSMYLCASSPLFGQTWEETQYFGPGTRLLVL.

The CDR3 sequence is CASPPQGYGYTF. CDR3 sequence (DNA): TGTGCCAGCCCACCACAGGGCTATGGCTACACCTTC. This rearrangement joins TRBV27 to TRBJ1-2, with D perhaps TRBD1 (6 bases). The germline V gene encodes CDR1 MNHEY and CDR2 SMNVEV (reference sequence). The CDR3 runs to 12 residues. Between the trimmed V and J ends, which lost 8 bases and 4 bases, there was a span of 11 bases.